Listed here is a single TCR beta chain. Assay: immunoSEQ multiplex PCR; the TCRdb copy retains only in-frame clones and omits some. The table has under 100,000 clones, just under 95% seen once. The record originates from a study of OX40 agonist ivuxolimab in advanced cancers. V lost 6 bases and J 9 bases, leaving 12 bases between the germline ends. CDR3 length: 12 residues. Germline values: CDR1 MNHEY, CDR2 SMNVEV (reference sequence). The clonotype comes from an adult with an advanced solid tumor such as melanoma, head and neck, liver or kidney cancer. The J gene is TRBJ1-5, the V gene TRBV27, with D hard to call. Sequencing was performed on CD4+ or CD8+ T cells sorted from blood, taken in a trial of the OX40 agonist ivuxolimab. The CDR3 DNA reads TGTGCCAGCAGCCCCCCCGGTGGGCCCCAGCATTTT. Its translation: CASSPPGGPQHF.